What follows are 23 T cell receptor beta chains derived from one specimen sequenced in a study of siplizumab effects on memory and regulatory T cells. Assay: immunoSEQ multiplex PCR; the TCRdb copy retains only in-frame clones and omits some. The repertoire holds roughly 100,000 clones, with 93% as singletons. Sequencing input: CD4+ T cells sorted from blood. The receptor source for this set is a human donor in good health.

This chain links TRBV19 with TRBJ1-1; perhaps TRBD1 as D (5 bases). The CDR3 has 14 residues. The germline V and J ends were trimmed by 7 bases and 1 base, with 13 bases remaining between them. The germline V gene encodes CDR1 LNHDA and CDR2 SQIVND (reference sequence). DNA of the CDR3: TGTGCCAGTACCCCGGGGGGGTCGAACACTGAAGCTTTCTTT. It translates to CASTPGGSNTEAFF.

The chain combines TRBV6-1 with TRBJ2-5, with D perhaps TRBD1 or TRBD2 (5 bases each). The germline gives CDR1 MNHNS, CDR2 SASEGT. The CDR3 covers 13 residues. V dropped 4 bases and J dropped 5 bases, with 11 bases sitting between them. DNA for the CDR3: TGTGCCAGCAGTGTAGCTGGGGGTGAGACCCAGTACTTC. It translates to CASSVAGGETQYF.

The gene calls are TRBV6-1 and TRBJ2-7; D is possibly TRBD1 (6 bases). The length of the CDR3 is 14 residues. Germline-derived CDR1 and CDR2 are MNHNS and SASEGT. Between the trimmed V and J ends, which lost 6 bases and 2 bases, there was a span of 14 bases. For the CDR3, the DNA is TGTGCCAGCAGGGATCCGGGACACCCCTACGAGCAGTACTTC. Its protein product is CASRDPGHPYEQYF.

This chain uses TRBV5-4 with TRBJ2-7; the D is unclear. V was cut by 4 bases and J by 5 bases, with 19 bases left in between. This CDR3 has 15 amino acids. Per the germline V gene, CDR1 is SGHNT and CDR2 is YYREEE (reference sequence). CDR3 DNA sequence: TGTGCCAGCAGCCCCTACCCCTCTGTGGCCCACGAGCAGTACTTC. Translation gives CASSPYPSVAHEQYF.

The chain has TRBV6-6 and TRBJ2-5; 9 positions agree with TRBD1. The CDR3 is 15 amino acids. V shed 5 bases and J 5 bases; nucleotides not matched to a gene: 9. CDR1 is MNHNY and CDR2 is SVGAGI in the germline V gene (reference sequence). The DNA of the CDR3 is TGTGCCAGCAGTCAAACACAGGGGGCCGGGGAGACCCAGTACTTC. Translation: CASSQTQGAGETQYF.

The V gene is TRBV4-3, the J gene TRBJ1-1, with D possibly being TRBD1 (6 bases). The V end was cut by 7 bases, the J end by 1 base, with 16 bases between. Per the germline V gene, CDR1 is LGHNA and CDR2 is YSLEER. This CDR3 comprises 15 residues. The CDR3: CASKKVAGANTEAFF. DNA for the CDR3: TGCGCCAGCAAAAAAGTGGCAGGGGCGAACACTGAAGCTTTCTTT.

The chain is built from TRBV5-1 and TRBJ2-1; 11 bases are a match to TRBD2. The CDR3 loop spans 16 amino acids. The V gene's germline CDR1 is SGHRS and CDR2 YFSETQ. V was clipped by 4 bases and J by 7 bases; unmatched bases: 10. CDR3 loop: CASSAKLAGAGNEQFF. CDR3 nucleotide sequence: TGCGCCAGCAGCGCAAAACTAGCGGGAGCTGGTAATGAGCAGTTCTTC.

This clone was picked up a small number of times. V usage is TRBV18 and J usage is TRBJ2-7; TRBD1 aligns across 8 bases. Germline V gene lookup returns CDR1 KGHSH and CDR2 LQKENI. V lost 4 bases to trimming and J lost 2 bases; unmatched junction nucleotides: 7. This CDR3 spans 15 amino acids. The CDR3 loop reads CASSRDGQGTYEQYF. In DNA form, the CDR3 reads TGTGCCAGCTCACGGGACGGACAGGGTACCTACGAGCAGTACTTC.

The V and J genes are TRBV2 and TRBJ2-7; 12 positions match TRBD2. The CDR3 extends over 13 amino acids. Trimming cost V 8 bases and J 3 bases; bases outside gene matches: 2. Germline CDR1 and CDR2: SNHLY and FYNNEI. CDR3 in amino acids: CASGTSGFYEQYF. CDR3 coding DNA: TGTGCCAGCGGGACTAGCGGGTTCTACGAGCAGTACTTC.

The V and J genes are TRBV19 and TRBJ1-1; TRBD1 agrees at 7 bases. The CDR3 is made up of 16 amino acids. The trim removed 5 bases at V and 1 base at J, leaving 10 bases unmatched. Germline-derived CDR1 and CDR2 are LNHDA and SQIVND (reference sequence). The CDR3 region has the DNA TGTGCCAGTAGTTTGCCCCGGGACAGACAGAACACTGAAGCTTTCTTT. It translates to CASSLPRDRQNTEAFF.

The J gene is TRBJ1-5, the V gene TRBV19; D is uncertain. Per the germline V gene, CDR1 is LNHDA and CDR2 is SQIVND (reference sequence). The CDR3 has 14 amino acids. The ends were cut back, 6 bases at V and 0 bases at J, with 9 bases in the middle. The CDR3 DNA sequence: TGTGCCAGTAGGCTGGGAGGTAGCAATCAGCCCCAGCATTTT. Translated, it gives CASRLGGSNQPQHF.

V gene TRBV2 combines with J gene TRBJ1-5, with 8 bases matching TRBD1. The junction had 7 bases not matched to a gene; V was cut back by 5 bases and J by 4 bases. The CDR3 covers 15 residues. The germline V gene has CDR1 SNHLY and CDR2 FYNNEI. CDR3 DNA: TGTGCCAGCAGTTTCAGGGGGCAGAATAATCAGCCCCAGCATTTT. Translation gives CASSFRGQNNQPQHF.

This chain uses TRBV7-8 with TRBJ2-1; D is ambiguous. From germline, CDR1 is SGHVS and CDR2 FQNEAQ. This CDR3 spans 14 amino acids. V gave up 3 bases and J gave up 6 bases, with 12 bases separating them. CDR3 protein: CASSFRETSNEQFF. Here the CDR3 DNA reads TGTGCCAGCAGCTTCCGTGAGACGTCCAATGAGCAGTTCTTC.

The sample holds one count of this clone. The V call is TRBV5-6, the J call TRBJ2-3; D possibly corresponds to TRBD1 (5 bases). The CDR3 has 13 residues. V was clipped by 5 bases and J by 1 base, with 8 bases between them. Germline assignment: CDR1 SGHDT and CDR2 YYEEEE. The CDR3: CASRLQGTDTQYF. The CDR3 nucleotides are TGTGCCAGCAGACTACAGGGCACAGATACGCAGTATTTT. The full variable domain, rest sourced from reference TRBV5-6 and TRBJ2-3, is DAGVTQSPTHLIKTRGQQVTLRCSPKSGHDTVSWYQQALGQGPQFIFQYYEEEERQRGNFPDRFSGHQFPNYSSELNVNALLLGDSALYLCASRLQGTDTQYFGPGTRLTVL.

The V and J genes are TRBV30 and TRBJ1-5; no definite D call. V lost 5 bases to trimming and J lost 2 bases, with 10 bases between them. The CDR3 runs 13 residues. Germline CDR1 is GTSNPN and CDR2 is SVGIG (reference sequence). In DNA, the CDR3 is TGTGCCTGGGGTCCTGGAGGCAATCAGCCCCAGCATTTT. Its translation: CAWGPGGNQPQHF.

The chain employs TRBV7-8 and TRBJ2-5; 10 bases match TRBD1. The CDR3 has 15 residues. Looked up from germline, CDR1 is SGHVS and CDR2 is FQNEAQ. The ends lost 3 bases at V and 5 bases at J; junction bases unmatched: 6. DNA of the CDR3: TGTGCCAGCAGCTTGGACAGGGGGGTTGGGGAGACCCAGTACTTC. This encodes CASSLDRGVGETQYF.

The chain carries TRBV7-9 and TRBJ1-2; D possibly corresponds to TRBD1 (6 bases). CDR3 length equals 13 residues. CDR1 and CDR2 (germline): SEHNR, FQNEAQ (reference sequence). Trimming took off 4 bases at V and 7 bases at J, with 13 bases between the two ends. The CDR3 region is CASSSQGSGGYTF. The DNA of the CDR3 is TGTGCCAGCAGCTCCCAGGGGAGCGGTGGCTACACCTTC.

The genes are TRBV9 and TRBJ2-7; 7 nucleotides line up with TRBD2. V was pared by 1 base and J by 2 bases, with 6 bases of the junction left unmatched. Germline CDR1 is SGDLS and CDR2 is YYNGEE. The CDR3 is 15 amino acids. The DNA of the CDR3 is TGTGCCAGCAGCGTATCGGGCGCGGGAGCCTACGAGCAGTACTTC. Protein: CASSVSGAGAYEQYF.

The chain links TRBV9 to TRBJ1-1; D is unclear. Germline CDR1 is SGDLS and CDR2 is YYNGEE. The CDR3 is 14 residues long. The V gene lost 0 bases and the J gene lost 6 bases, with 12 bases spanning the gap. In DNA, the CDR3 is TGTGCCAGCAGCGTAGATGCAGGTAATTCTGAAGCTTTCTTT. It translates to CASSVDAGNSEAFF.

This chain links TRBV5-6 with TRBJ1-3, with D unresolved. The germline V and J ends were trimmed by 4 bases and 0 bases, with 8 bases remaining between them. Per germline, CDR1 SGHDT and CDR2 YYEEEE. This CDR3 is 14 amino acids long. The CDR3 DNA sequence: TGTGCCAGCAGCCTGTGGAGCTCTGGAAACACCATATATTTT. It is translated as CASSLWSSGNTIYF.

The chain joins TRBV12-5 to TRBJ2-1, with D unresolved. The CDR3 consists of 16 residues. Per germline, CDR1 LGHNT and CDR2 FRNRAP. Trimming cost V 6 bases and J 0 bases, with 15 bases left between them. CDR3 region: CASGDLIGFSYNEQFF. The CDR3, as DNA: TGTGCTAGTGGGGACCTTATTGGGTTCTCCTACAATGAGCAGTTCTTC. Full variable domain (rest looked up from reference TRBV12-5 and TRBJ2-1): DARVTQTPRHKVTEMGQEVTMRCQPILGHNTVFWYRQTMMQGLELLAYFRNRAPLDDSGMPKDRFSAEMPDATLATLKIQPSEPRDSAVYFCASGDLIGFSYNEQFFGPGTRLTVL.

The genes are TRBV10-1 and TRBJ2-1; D is undetermined. CDR1 WNHNN and CDR2 SYGVQD come from the germline V gene (reference sequence). The CDR3 covers 12 residues. The V and J ends lost 6 bases and 10 bases respectively, with 13 bases between them. This CDR3 is CASSEVNEEQFF. For the CDR3, the DNA is TGCGCCAGCAGCGAAGTTAACGAAGAGCAGTTCTTC.

The gene calls are TRBV11-3 and TRBJ2-5, with 8 bases identical to TRBD1. After removal of 5 bases from V and 3 bases from J, the junction contained 8 bases not matched to a gene. Germline-derived CDR1 and CDR2 are SGHNT and YENEEA. CDR3 length: 15 residues. The CDR3 DNA reads TGTGCCAGCAGCCCCGGGACAGGAGGAAAAGAGACCCAGTACTTC. Amino acids: CASSPGTGGKETQYF.